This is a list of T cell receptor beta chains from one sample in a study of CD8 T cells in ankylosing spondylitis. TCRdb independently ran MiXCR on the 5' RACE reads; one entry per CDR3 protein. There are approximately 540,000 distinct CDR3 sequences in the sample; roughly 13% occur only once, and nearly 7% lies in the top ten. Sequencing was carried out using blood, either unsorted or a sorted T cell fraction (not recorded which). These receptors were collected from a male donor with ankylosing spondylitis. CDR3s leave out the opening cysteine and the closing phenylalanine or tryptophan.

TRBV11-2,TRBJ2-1,ASRLQRSYNEQF
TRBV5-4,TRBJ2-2,ASRLDQGFGTGELF
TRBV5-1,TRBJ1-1,ASSPGGGENTEAF
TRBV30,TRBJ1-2,AWSISPDRVQGGYT
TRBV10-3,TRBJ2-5,AINNYVQETQY
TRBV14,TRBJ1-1,ASSLGTGRLAEAF
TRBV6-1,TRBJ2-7,ASSGYETGGYEQY
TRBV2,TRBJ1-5,ASRGQGGSGGNQPQH
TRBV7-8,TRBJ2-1,ASSFGTDSYNEQF
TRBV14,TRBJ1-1,ASNPIANTEAF
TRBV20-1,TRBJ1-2,SATDGRANYGYT
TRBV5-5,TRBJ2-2,ASSLLGGLRTGELF
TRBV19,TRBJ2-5,ASSGGLEETQY
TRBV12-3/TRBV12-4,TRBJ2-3,ASSTGQGTDSTDTQY
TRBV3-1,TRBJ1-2,ASSHTAHGYT
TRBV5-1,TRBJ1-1,ASSRRTGGRMNTEAF
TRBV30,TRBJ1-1,AWSRVMNTEAF
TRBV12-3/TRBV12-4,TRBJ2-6,ASSPWTSGSSKGANVLT
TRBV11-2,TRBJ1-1,ASSLFVDTEAF
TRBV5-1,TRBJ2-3,ASSLPESTDTQY
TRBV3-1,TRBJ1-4,ASSHAERRNEKLF
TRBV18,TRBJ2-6,ASSPDRTGANVLT
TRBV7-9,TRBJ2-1,ASSLASGMVEQF
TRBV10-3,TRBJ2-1,AISDRTSTHNEQF